Presented here are 32 T cell receptor beta chains from one specimen sequenced in a study of cytotoxic CD8 clonotypes in ibrutinib-treated CLL. Profiling relied on immunoSEQ multiplex PCR, and the TCRdb table lists in-frame clones only, not all of them. The sample has about 160,000 clones, 81% seen once. Sequencing was performed on PBMCs, taken after 12 months of ibrutinib treatment. All receptors come from a human donor with chronic lymphocytic leukemia.

The chain recombines TRBV7-3 with TRBJ2-2; 7 positions match TRBD1. Germline lookup yields CDR1 SGHTA and CDR2 FQGTGA. J gave up 2 bases and V 2 bases, and 2 bases lay outside the gene matches. The CDR3 runs to 15 residues. The chain's CDR3 is CASSLQGVNTGELFF. CDR3 coding DNA: TGTGCCAGCAGCTTACAGGGGGTTAACACCGGGGAGCTGTTTTTT.

The chain is built from TRBV30 and TRBJ2-6, with D hard to call. Germline V gene data show CDR1 as GTSNPN and CDR2 as SVGIG (reference sequence). V dropped 4 bases and J dropped 3 bases, with 7 bases sitting between them. The length of the CDR3 is 13 residues. The CDR3 spells CAWTPIGANVLTF. DNA of the CDR3: TGTGCCTGGACCCCCATTGGGGCCAACGTCCTGACTTTC. The variable domain in full, with the rest retrieved from reference TRBV30 and TRBJ2-6, is SQTIHQWPATLVQPVGSPLSLECTVEGTSNPNLYWYRQAAGRGLQLLFYSVGIGQISSEVPQNLSASRPQDRQFILSSKKLLLSDSGFYLCAWTPIGANVLTFGAGSRLTVL.

The V call is TRBV4-3, the J call TRBJ2-6; D could derive from TRBD1 or TRBD2 (6 bases each). Germline CDR1 is LGHNA and CDR2 is YSLEER. Deletions cut 2 bases from V and 2 bases from J, with 10 bases between. The CDR3 contains 16 residues. CDR3 in DNA: TGCGCCAGCAGCCAAAGGGGGAGGACTGGGGCCAACGTCCTGACTTTC. Its protein is CASSQRGRTGANVLTF.

CDR3 residues: CASSVVAGGSEAFF. The CDR3 DNA sequence: TGTGCCAGCAGCGTAGTTGCCGGGGGCTCTGAAGCTTTCTTT. The gene calls are TRBV9 and TRBJ1-1; D perhaps matches TRBD1 (6 bases). The germline gives CDR1 SGDLS, CDR2 YYNGEE. CDR3 size: 14 residues. Trimming took 0 bases from V and 6 from J, leaving 12 bases between them.

V is TRBV7-2 and J is TRBJ2-7, with 7 bases matching TRBD2. With V trimmed by 5 bases and J by 2 bases, 6 bases remained unmatched. CDR3 length: 14 residues. The V gene's germline CDR1 is SGHTA and CDR2 FQGNSA. In nucleotides, the CDR3 is TGTGCCAGCAGCCCTTGGGGAGGGCCCTACGAGCAGTACTTC. Its protein product is CASSPWGGPYEQYF.

As for this clone: This sample includes further DNA sequences coding for the same CDR3. J is TRBJ2-3 and V is TRBV10-3; no reliable D call. The germline V and J ends were trimmed by 6 bases and 0 bases, with 10 bases remaining between them. The CDR3 consists of 14 residues. Germline V gives CDR1 ENHRY, CDR2 SYGVKD. The CDR3 DNA is TGTGCCATCAGGACGACACTCAGCACAGATACGCAGTATTTT. Its protein product is CAIRTTLSTDTQYF.

The chain recombines TRBV5-4 with TRBJ1-2; D call uncertain. The CDR3 is 15 amino acids. V was cut by 3 bases and J by 7 bases, with 19 bases left in between. Germline CDR1 and CDR2: SGHNT and YYREEE (reference sequence). CDR3 in amino acids: CASSSPLGAPFGYTF. DNA of the CDR3: TGTGCCAGCAGCTCCCCCTTGGGAGCCCCATTTGGCTACACCTTC.

V is TRBV6-5 and J is TRBJ1-4, with TRBD1 matching over 8 bases. Trimming cost V 0 bases and J 7 bases; bases outside gene matches: 7. The CDR3 totals 16 residues. Per the germline V gene, CDR1 is MNHEY and CDR2 is SVGAGI. CDR3 sequence reads: CASSYSTGAKGEKLFF. CDR3 nucleotide sequence: TGTGCCAGCAGTTACTCGACAGGGGCTAAAGGTGAAAAACTGTTTTTT.

The chain links TRBV2 to TRBJ1-2; TRBD1 aligns across 7 bases. With 6 bases clipped from V and 7 bases from J, the junction kept 5 bases outside the gene matches. Germline lookup yields CDR1 SNHLY and CDR2 FYNNEI. The CDR3 contains 12 residues. CDR3 loop: CASSPTGFGYTF. CDR3 coding DNA: TGTGCCAGCAGCCCGACAGGGTTTGGCTACACCTTC.

This clone was counted between two and nine times. V usage is TRBV2 and J usage is TRBJ2-2, with D tentatively TRBD2 (6 bases). Germline V lookup: CDR1 SNHLY, CDR2 FYNNEI. With 6 bases removed from V and 0 bases from J, the gap between germline ends came to 14 bases. The CDR3 loop spans 16 amino acids. The DNA of the CDR3 is TGTGCCAGCAGCGGGGGACCTACTCCGAACACCGGGGAGCTGTTTTTT. It translates to CASSGGPTPNTGELFF.

V is TRBV11-2 and J is TRBJ2-2; D is ambiguous. The V gene's germline CDR1 is SGHAT and CDR2 FQNNGV. With 6 bases removed from V and 7 bases from J, the gap between germline ends came to 9 bases. The CDR3 length is 12 residues. The CDR3 DNA reads as TGTGCCAGCAGTCCCTCCATCGGGGAGCTGTTTTTT. Amino acid sequence: CASSPSIGELFF. Full variable domain (rest looked up from reference TRBV11-2 and TRBJ2-2): EAGVAQSPRYKIIEKRQSVAFWCNPISGHATLYWYQQILGQGPKLLIQFQNNGVVDDSQLPKDRFSAERLKGVDSTLKIQPAKLEDSAVYLCASSPSIGELFFGEGSRLTVL.

This clone was recorded only once. The genes are TRBV5-1 and TRBJ1-2; weak D call: TRBD1 (6 bases). CDR3 length: 14 amino acids. The ends were cut back, 0 bases at V and 7 bases at J, with 13 bases in the middle. Looked up from germline, CDR1 is SGHRS and CDR2 is YFSETQ. The CDR3 sequence: CASSLAIGGPGYTF. Here the CDR3 DNA reads TGCGCCAGCAGCTTGGCCATCGGGGGGCCTGGCTACACCTTC.

The gene calls are TRBV7-2 and TRBJ2-7; 7 nucleotides align to TRBD2. Per germline, CDR1 SGHTA and CDR2 FQGNSA. The CDR3 is made up of 16 amino acids. Unmatched junction bases numbered 7, after V lost 2 bases and J lost 0 bases. The CDR3 sequence is CASSLYGAGVSYEQYF. The DNA for the CDR3 is TGTGCCAGCAGCTTATACGGCGCGGGGGTCTCCTACGAGCAGTACTTC. Complete variable domain (other parts from reference TRBV7-2 and TRBJ2-7): GAGVSQSPSNKVTEKGKDVELRCDPISGHTALYWYRQSLGQGLEFLIYFQGNSAPDKSGLPSDRFSAERTGGSVSTLTIQRTQQEDSAVYLCASSLYGAGVSYEQYFGPGTRLTVT.

The chain is built from TRBV7-3 and TRBJ2-3; D gene uncertain. The germline V gene encodes CDR1 SGHTA and CDR2 FQGTGA. V was trimmed by 2 bases and J by 0 bases, leaving 9 bases between them. CDR3 length equals 15 residues. CDR3 nucleotides: TGTGCCAGCAGCTTACAGCCGGGCAGCACAGATACGCAGTATTTT. Its protein is CASSLQPGSTDTQYF.

The rearrangement joins TRBV7-8 to TRBJ2-1, with D unclear. Germline V gives CDR1 SGHVS, CDR2 FQNEAQ. Trimming took 6 bases from V and 9 from J, leaving 9 bases between them. The CDR3 is 11 amino acids. The CDR3 protein is CASRDWVEQFF. CDR3 DNA: TGTGCCAGCAGGGATTGGGTTGAGCAGTTCTTC.

J is TRBJ2-2 and V is TRBV6-5; tentative D call: TRBD2 (5 bases). Trimming stripped 2 bases from V and 7 bases from J, with 8 bases between. Germline V gene lookup returns CDR1 MNHEY and CDR2 SVGAGI. This CDR3 spans 13 amino acids. CDR3 residues: CASSYARVGELFF. CDR3 sequence (DNA): TGTGCCAGCAGTTACGCGAGGGTCGGGGAGCTGTTTTTT.

The chain links TRBV4-3 to TRBJ1-4, with TRBD1 as a possible D gene (5 bases). From germline, CDR1 is LGHNA and CDR2 YSLEER. V dropped 0 bases and J dropped 8 bases, with 16 bases sitting between them. CDR3 length equals 16 residues. CDR3: CASSQEIGGAREKLFF. The CDR3 DNA is TGCGCCAGCAGCCAAGAGATTGGAGGGGCACGGGAAAAACTGTTTTTT.

The chain joins TRBV30 to TRBJ2-7; 9 positions match TRBD1. CDR1 is GTSNPN, CDR2 SVGIG, per germline (reference sequence). This CDR3 contains 15 residues. Trimming took 0 bases from V and 3 from J; bases not matched to a gene: 6. CDR3 residues: CAWSVPGQGIYEQYF. The CDR3 DNA follows: TGTGCCTGGAGTGTTCCGGGACAGGGCATCTACGAGCAGTACTTC.

A note on this clone: Other nucleotide sequences from this sample produce the same CDR3. The chain has TRBV9 and TRBJ2-3, with D uncertain. The ends were cut back, 1 base at V and 2 bases at J, with 2 bases in the middle. This CDR3 contains 12 residues. The germline V gene has CDR1 SGDLS and CDR2 YYNGEE. The CDR3 bases are TGTGCCAGCAGCGTATCCACAGATACGCAGTATTTT. Protein sequence: CASSVSTDTQYF.

This CDR3 is CASSFNRGADKQFF. The DNA of the CDR3 is TGTGCCAGCAGTTTCAACAGGGGGGCGGATAAGCAGTTCTTC. The chain carries TRBV28 and TRBJ2-1, with 8 bases fitting TRBD1. This CDR3 contains 14 residues. The J segment lost 11 bases and the V segment lost 3 bases, leaving 9 bases of the junction unmatched. CDR1 and CDR2 from the germline V gene are MDHEN and SYDVKM.

V usage is TRBV6-5 and J usage is TRBJ2-7; 7 bases fit TRBD1. The CDR3 contains 13 residues. After removal of 5 bases from V and 7 bases from J, the junction contained 8 bases not matched to a gene. The germline V gene encodes CDR1 MNHEY and CDR2 SVGAGI. CDR3 coding DNA: TGTGCCAGCAGTCTTAGGGGGCGGAGGGAGCAGTACTTC. Translating it yields CASSLRGRREQYF.

This rearrangement joins TRBV7-9 to TRBJ2-5, with D possibly being TRBD1 or TRBD2 (6 bases each). Looked up from germline, CDR1 is SEHNR and CDR2 is FQNEAQ (reference sequence). The CDR3 length is 17 residues. Trimming stripped 4 bases from V and 0 bases from J, with 18 bases between. The CDR3 region has the DNA TGTGCCAGCAGCTCTAGGGGGGTACAGGGAAACCAAGAGACCCAGTACTTC. The encoded protein is CASSSRGVQGNQETQYF.

The chain combines TRBV28 with TRBJ1-2, with D possibly being TRBD1 (6 bases). V gave up 3 bases and J gave up 0 bases, with 11 bases separating them. Germline CDR1 reads MDHEN; CDR2 reads SYDVKM. The length of the CDR3 is 15 residues. The CDR3 DNA sequence: TGTGCCAGCAGTTTTGGGGGGCGGACTAACTATGGCTACACCTTC. Translating gives CASSFGGRTNYGYTF.

The chain links TRBV21-1 to TRBJ2-7; the table's D call of TRBD1 was not tested on the DNA. TRBV21-1 is termed a pseudogene. The CDR3 has 18 amino acids. CDR3 protein: CASSKALVFRDRPYEQYF. The CDR3 DNA is TGTGCCAGCAGCAAAGCTTTGGTTTTTCGGGACAGGCCCTACGAGCAGTACTTC.

The chain employs TRBV30 and TRBJ1-5; no clear D gene. The ends were cut back, 2 bases at V and 5 bases at J, with 16 bases in the middle. Germline V lookup: CDR1 GTSNPN, CDR2 SVGIG (reference sequence). This CDR3 has 15 residues. The CDR3 DNA is TGTGCCTGGAGTCAGCTTTCCTCAAAGGATCAGCCCCAGCATTTT. Protein: CAWSQLSSKDQPQHF.

This sequence joins TRBV15 and TRBJ1-1, with D possibly being TRBD1 (6 bases). The CDR3 covers 14 residues. The V gene lost 3 bases and the J gene lost 0 bases, with 8 bases spanning the gap. Germline CDR1 LNHNV, CDR2 YYDKDF (reference sequence). CDR3 sequence: CATSSTGMNTEAFF. CDR3 nucleotides: TGTGCCACCAGCAGTACAGGGATGAACACTGAAGCTTTCTTT.

The J gene is TRBJ2-7, the V gene TRBV19, with D possibly TRBD1 on 5 matching bases. V lost 3 bases and J 4 bases, leaving 16 bases between the germline ends. This CDR3 has 15 amino acids. Germline CDR1 and CDR2: LNHDA and SQIVND (reference sequence). CDR3 sequence: CASSMVQGKIYEQYF. In DNA, the CDR3 is TGTGCCAGTAGTATGGTCCAGGGCAAAATTTACGAGCAGTACTTC. The variable domain in full, with the rest retrieved from reference TRBV19 and TRBJ2-7, is DGGITQSPKYLFRKEGQNVTLSCEQNLNHDAMYWYRQDPGQGLRLIYYSQIVNDFQKGDIAEGYSVSREKKESFPLTVTSAQKNPTAFYLCASSMVQGKIYEQYFGPGTRLTVT.

The chain couples TRBV4-3 to TRBJ2-5, with D perhaps matching TRBD1 (5 bases). The J call is doubtful: the DNA matches TRBJ2-7 better. Germline V gives CDR1 LGHNA, CDR2 YSLEER. The CDR3 is 16 amino acids. CDR3: CASSQDWGTYSYEQYF. The CDR3 coding sequence is TGCGCCAGCAGCCAAGATTGGGGCACTTACTCCTACGAGCAGTACTTC.

The chain has TRBV28 and TRBJ1-2; possibly TRBD1 for D (5 bases). Trimming removed 5 bases from V and 3 bases from J, with 13 bases in between. The length of the CDR3 is 14 residues. In germline, CDR1 is MDHEN, CDR2 SYDVKM. The CDR3 region is CASSAEGRYYGYTF. CDR3 in DNA: TGTGCCAGCAGTGCTGAGGGGAGGTACTATGGCTACACCTTC.

This chain joins TRBV4-2 and TRBJ2-7; D gene unclear. Deletions cut 0 bases from V and 3 bases from J, with 12 bases between. The CDR3 has 15 amino acids. Per germline, CDR1 LGHNA and CDR2 YNFKEQ. The CDR3 reads CASSQDPSWSYEQYF. CDR3 sequence (DNA): TGTGCCAGCAGCCAAGACCCCTCTTGGAGCTACGAGCAGTACTTC.

This chain uses TRBV18 with TRBJ1-3; D unresolved. Trimming pared 4 bases from V and 2 bases from J, leaving 15 bases between. Germline CDR1 KGHSH, CDR2 LQKENI. There are 16 residues in the CDR3. The DNA of the CDR3 is TGTGCCAGCTCACAATCCATCACGGGGACTGGAAACACCATATATTTT. Translation: CASSQSITGTGNTIYF.

J is TRBJ2-3 and V is TRBV7-9, with 11 bases identical to TRBD2. Germline CDR1 SEHNR, CDR2 FQNEAQ (reference sequence). J gave up 2 bases and V 1 base, and 2 bases lay outside the gene matches. CDR3 length equals 16 residues. The CDR3 nucleotides are TGTGCCAGCAGCTTAGTTAGCGGGGGGGTCACAGATACGCAGTATTTT. Protein: CASSLVSGGVTDTQYF.